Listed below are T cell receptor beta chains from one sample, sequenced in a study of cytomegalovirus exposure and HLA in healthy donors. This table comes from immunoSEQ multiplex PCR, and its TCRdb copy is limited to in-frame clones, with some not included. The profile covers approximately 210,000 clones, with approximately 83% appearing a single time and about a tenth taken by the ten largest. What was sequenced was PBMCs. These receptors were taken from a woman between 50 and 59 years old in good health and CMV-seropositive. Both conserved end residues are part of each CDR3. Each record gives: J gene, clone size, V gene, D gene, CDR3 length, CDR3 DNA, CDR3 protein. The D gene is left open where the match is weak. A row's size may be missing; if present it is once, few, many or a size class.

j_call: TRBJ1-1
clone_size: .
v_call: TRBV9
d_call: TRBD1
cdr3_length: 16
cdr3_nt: TGTGCCAGCAGCGTAGGGACAGGGGGCGTTTTCACTGAAGCTTTCTTT
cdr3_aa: CASSVGTGGVFTEAFF

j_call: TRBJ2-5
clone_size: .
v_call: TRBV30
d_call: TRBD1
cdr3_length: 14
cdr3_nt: TGTGCCTGGTCCCCGACAGGGATCCAAGAGACCCAGTACTTC
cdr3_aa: CAWSPTGIQETQYF

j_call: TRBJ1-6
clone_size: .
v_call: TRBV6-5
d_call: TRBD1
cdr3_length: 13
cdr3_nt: TGTGCCAGCAGCAGGGGGCTGGGATCACCCCTCCACTTT
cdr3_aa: CASSRGLGSPLHF

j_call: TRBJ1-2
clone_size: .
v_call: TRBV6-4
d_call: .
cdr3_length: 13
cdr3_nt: TGTGCCAGCAGTGAGAGCGCTAACTATGGCTACACCTTC
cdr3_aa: CASSESANYGYTF

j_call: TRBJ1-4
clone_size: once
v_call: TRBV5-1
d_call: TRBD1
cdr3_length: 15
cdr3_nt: TGCGCCAGCAGCTGGGGGACAGGGGCCAATGAAAAACTGTTTTTT
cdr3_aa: CASSWGTGANEKLFF

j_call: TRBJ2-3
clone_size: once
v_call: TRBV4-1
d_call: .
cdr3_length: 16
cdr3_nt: TGCGCCAGCAGCCAAGGACCTAGCCAGGCCCCAGATACGCAGTATTTT
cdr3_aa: CASSQGPSQAPDTQYF

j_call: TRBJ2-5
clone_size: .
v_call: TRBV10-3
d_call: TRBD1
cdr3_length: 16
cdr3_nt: TGTGCCATCAGCCCCCGCACAGGGGGCGCCGGGGAGACCCAGTACTTC
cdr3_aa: CAISPRTGGAGETQYF

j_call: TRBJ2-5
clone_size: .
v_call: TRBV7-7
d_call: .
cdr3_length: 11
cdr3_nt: TGTGCCAGCAGTCCCTCGCGGGGCCAGTACTTC
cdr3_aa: CASSPSRGQYF

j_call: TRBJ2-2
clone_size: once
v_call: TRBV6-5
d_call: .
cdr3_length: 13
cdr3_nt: TGTGCCAGCTTAGCTGCGAACACCGGGGAGCTGTTTTTT
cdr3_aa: CASLAANTGELFF

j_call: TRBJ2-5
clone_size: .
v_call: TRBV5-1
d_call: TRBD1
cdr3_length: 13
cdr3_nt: TGCGCCAGCAGCTGGACAGGACAAGAGACCCAGTACTTC
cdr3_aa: CASSWTGQETQYF

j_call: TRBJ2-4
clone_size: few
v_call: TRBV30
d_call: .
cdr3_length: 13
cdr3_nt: TGTGCCTGGAGTACGGGGGCCAAAAACATTCAGTACTTC
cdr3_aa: CAWSTGAKNIQYF

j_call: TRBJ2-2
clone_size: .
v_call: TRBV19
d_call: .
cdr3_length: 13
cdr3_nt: TGTGCCAGTAGTGTTCACTCCACCGGGGAGCTGTTTTTT
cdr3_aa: CASSVHSTGELFF

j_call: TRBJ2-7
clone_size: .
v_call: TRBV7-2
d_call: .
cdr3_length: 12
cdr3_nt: TGTGCCAGCAGCTTGCTAAAAACCGAGCAGTACTTC
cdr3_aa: CASSLLKTEQYF

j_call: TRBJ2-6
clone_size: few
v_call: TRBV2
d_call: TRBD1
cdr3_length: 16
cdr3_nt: TGTGCCAGCAGTGGGACAGGGGTGTCTGGGGCCAACGTCCTGACTTTC
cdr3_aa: CASSGTGVSGANVLTF

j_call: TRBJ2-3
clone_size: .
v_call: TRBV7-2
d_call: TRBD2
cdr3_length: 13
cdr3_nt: TGTGCCAGCAGCCTACTAGCGGGAATTAATTGCTATTTT
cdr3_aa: CASSLLAGINCYF

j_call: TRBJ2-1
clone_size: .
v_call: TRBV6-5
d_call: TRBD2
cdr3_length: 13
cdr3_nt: TGTGCCAGCAGTGGGACTAATGACAATGAGCAGTTCTTC
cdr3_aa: CASSGTNDNEQFF

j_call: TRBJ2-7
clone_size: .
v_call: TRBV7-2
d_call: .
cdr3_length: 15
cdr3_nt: TGTGCCAGCAGCACACCAGGGAAGTTCCCCTACGAGCAGTACTTC
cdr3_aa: CASSTPGKFPYEQYF

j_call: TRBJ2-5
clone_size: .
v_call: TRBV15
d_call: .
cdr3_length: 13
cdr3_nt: TGTGCCACCAGCAGGAGGGTTCCAGAGACCCAGTACTTC
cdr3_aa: CATSRRVPETQYF

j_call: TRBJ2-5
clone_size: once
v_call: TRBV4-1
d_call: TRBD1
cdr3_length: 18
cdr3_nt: TGCGCCAGCAGCCAAGAAAGCCCGGGGACAGGGTGGTACGAGACCCAGTACTTC
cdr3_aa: CASSQESPGTGWYETQYF

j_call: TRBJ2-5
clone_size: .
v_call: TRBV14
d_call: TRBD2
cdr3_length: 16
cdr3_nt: TGTGCCAGCAGCCAAGATAGAGTAGCGGGCCAAGAGACCCAGTACTTC
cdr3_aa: CASSQDRVAGQETQYF

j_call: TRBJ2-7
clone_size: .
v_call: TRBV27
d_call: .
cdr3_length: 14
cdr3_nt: TGTGCCAGCAGTAACAGGGACCTCTCCTACGAGCAGTACTTC
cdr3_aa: CASSNRDLSYEQYF

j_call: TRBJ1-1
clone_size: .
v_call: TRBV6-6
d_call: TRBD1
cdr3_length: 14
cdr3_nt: TGTGCCAGCAGAAGAGGGGGCACGGTAACTGAAGCTTTCTTT
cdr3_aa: CASRRGGTVTEAFF

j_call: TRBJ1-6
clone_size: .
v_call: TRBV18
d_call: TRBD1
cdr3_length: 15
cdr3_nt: TGTGCCAGCTCAGTGGGACAGTTTAGAAATTCACCCCTCCACTTT
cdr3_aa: CASSVGQFRNSPLHF

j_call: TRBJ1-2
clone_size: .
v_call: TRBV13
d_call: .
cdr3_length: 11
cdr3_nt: TGTGCCAGCAGCTTGGGGACTGAAAACACCTTC
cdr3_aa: CASSLGTENTF

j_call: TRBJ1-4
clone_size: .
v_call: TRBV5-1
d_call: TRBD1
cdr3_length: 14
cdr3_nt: TGCGCCAGCAGCTTGGTGGGACAGTTTCAAAAACTGTTTTTT
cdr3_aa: CASSLVGQFQKLFF

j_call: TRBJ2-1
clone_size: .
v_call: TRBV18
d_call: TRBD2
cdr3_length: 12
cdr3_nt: TGTGCCAGCTCAGAGCGGGGGAATGAGCAGTTCTTC
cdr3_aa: CASSERGNEQFF

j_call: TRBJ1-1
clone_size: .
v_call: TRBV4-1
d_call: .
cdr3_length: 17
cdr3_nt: TGCGCCAGCAGCCGTCCGTTTCGGACGGGAAAGAACACTGAAGCTTTCTTT
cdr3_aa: CASSRPFRTGKNTEAFF

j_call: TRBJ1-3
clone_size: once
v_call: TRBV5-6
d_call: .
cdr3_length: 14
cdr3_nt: TGTGCCAGCAGCCCCAGGGGCGCTGGAAACACCATATATTTT
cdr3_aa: CASSPRGAGNTIYF

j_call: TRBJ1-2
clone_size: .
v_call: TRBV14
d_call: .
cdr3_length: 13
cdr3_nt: TGTGCCAGCAGCCAGCAGGGAATCTATGGCTACACCTTC
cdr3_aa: CASSQQGIYGYTF

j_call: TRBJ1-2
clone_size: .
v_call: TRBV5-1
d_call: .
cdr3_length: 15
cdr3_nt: TGCGCCAGCAGCTTGGTGGGGGGTATAGACTATGGCTACACCTTC
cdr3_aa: CASSLVGGIDYGYTF

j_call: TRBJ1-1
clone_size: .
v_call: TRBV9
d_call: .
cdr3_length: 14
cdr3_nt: TGTGCCAGCAGCGGGCGGACAGACAACACTGAAGCTTTCTTT
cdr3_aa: CASSGRTDNTEAFF